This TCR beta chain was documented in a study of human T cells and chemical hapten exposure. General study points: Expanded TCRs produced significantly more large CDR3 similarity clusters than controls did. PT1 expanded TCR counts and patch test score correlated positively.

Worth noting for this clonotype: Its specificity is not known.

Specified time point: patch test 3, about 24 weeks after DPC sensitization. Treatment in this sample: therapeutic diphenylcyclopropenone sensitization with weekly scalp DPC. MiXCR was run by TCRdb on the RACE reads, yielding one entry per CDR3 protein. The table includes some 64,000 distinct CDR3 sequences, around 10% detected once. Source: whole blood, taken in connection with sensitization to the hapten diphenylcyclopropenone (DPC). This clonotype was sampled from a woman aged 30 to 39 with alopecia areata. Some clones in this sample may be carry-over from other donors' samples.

CDR3 sequence: CASSLALGANTEAFF. CDR3 bases: TGTGCCAGCAGCTTAGCGCTAGGGGCGAACACTGAAGCTTTCTTT. The V gene is TRBV7-2, the J gene TRBJ1-1; D is possibly TRBD1 (5 bases). Trimming took off 0 bases at V and 1 base at J, with 9 bases between the two ends. This CDR3 is 15 amino acids long. The germline V gene has CDR1 SGHTA and CDR2 FQGNSA.